This T cell receptor (beta chain) was sequenced in a study of Graves' ophthalmopathy and Graves' hyperthyroidism. Amplification of TCR beta CDR3 regions used RNA transcripts. After a first-round RT-PCR with HTBI primers, a second-round multiplex PCR was run. TCRdb used MiXCR to reprocess the multiplex PCR reads, holding one entry per CDR3 protein. The data hold hundreds of thousands of distinct CDR3 sequences, with around 40% observed a single time. The sequenced sample was peripheral blood. This receptor was taken from an adult man with Graves' ophthalmopathy.

The CDR3 region has the DNA TGTGCCAGCAGTTTGGATGGGGTGCCTGGAAACACCATATATTTT. It translates to CASSLDGVPGNTIYF. The chain employs TRBV7-3 and TRBJ1-3; D ambiguous. V was cut by 6 bases and J by 2 bases, with 14 bases left in between. Germline V gene sequence: CDR1 SGHTA, CDR2 FQGTGA. This CDR3 contains 15 residues.